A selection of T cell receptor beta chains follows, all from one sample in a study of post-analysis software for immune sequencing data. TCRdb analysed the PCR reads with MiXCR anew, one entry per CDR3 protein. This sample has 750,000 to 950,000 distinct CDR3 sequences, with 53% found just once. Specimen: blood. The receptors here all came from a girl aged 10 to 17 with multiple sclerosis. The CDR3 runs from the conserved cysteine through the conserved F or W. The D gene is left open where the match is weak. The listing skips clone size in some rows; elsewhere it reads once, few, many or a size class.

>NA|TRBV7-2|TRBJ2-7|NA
CASSLAWGKAPYEQYF
TGTGCCAGCAGCTTAGCGTGGGGGAAAGCTCCCTACGAGCAGTACTTC
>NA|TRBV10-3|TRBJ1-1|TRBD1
CAISNRGQGTEAFF
TGTGCCATCAGTAACAGGGGGCAAGGCACTGAAGCTTTCTTT
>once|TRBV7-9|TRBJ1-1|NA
CASSSQYAEAFF
TGTGCCAGCAGCTCCCAATACGCTGAAGCTTTCTTT
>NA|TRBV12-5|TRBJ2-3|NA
CASGLVTSSTDTQYF
TGTGCTAGTGGTTTGGTCACCTCTAGCACAGATACGCAGTATTTT
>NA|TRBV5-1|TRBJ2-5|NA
CASSSTAYQETQYF
TGCGCCAGCAGCTCGACAGCGTACCAAGAGACCCAGTACTTC
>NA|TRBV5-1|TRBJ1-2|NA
CASSFPRDDSNYGYTF
TGCGCCAGCAGCTTCCCTAGGGACGATTCAAACTATGGCTACACCTTC
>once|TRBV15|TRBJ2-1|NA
CATSRDKRGPAEQFF
TGTGCCACCAGCAGAGATAAAAGAGGTCCCGCTGAGCAGTTCTTC
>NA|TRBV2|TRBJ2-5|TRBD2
CASIQTIAGPSQETQYF
TGTGCCAGCATTCAAACGATAGCGGGGCCGTCCCAAGAGACCCAGTACTTC
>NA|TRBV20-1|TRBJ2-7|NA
CSARIRGGAGEQYF
TGCAGTGCTAGAATACGGGGCGGGGCAGGCGAGCAGTACTTC
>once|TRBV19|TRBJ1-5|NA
CASSTVSQPQHF
TGTGCCAGTAGTACCGTCAGCCAGCCCCAGCATTTT
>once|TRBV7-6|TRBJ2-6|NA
CASSFNWGSGANVRTF
NA
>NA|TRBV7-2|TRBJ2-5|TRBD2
CASSEDSGGSKTQYF
TGTGCCAGCAGTGAGGATAGCGGGGGATCGAAGACCCAGTACTTC
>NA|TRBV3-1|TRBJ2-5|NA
CASSRRNRGETQYF
TGTGCCAGCAGCCGCCGAAACCGGGGAGAGACCCAGTACTTC
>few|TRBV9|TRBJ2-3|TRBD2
CASRSGTSGRASGDTQYF
TGTGCCAGCAGATCCGGGACTAGCGGGAGGGCCTCTGGAGATACGCAGTATTTT
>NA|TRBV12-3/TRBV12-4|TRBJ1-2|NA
CASSLGTADYGYTF
TGTGCCAGCAGTTTAGGGACGGCAGACTATGGCTACACCTTC
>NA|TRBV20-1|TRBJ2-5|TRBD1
CSAGVTGGKPREQYF
TGCAGTGCTGGAGTGACAGGGGGCAAACCGCGGGAGCAGTACTTC
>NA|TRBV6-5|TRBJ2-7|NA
CASSRHSYEQYF
TGTGCCAGCAGTCGGCACTCCTACGAGCAGTACTTC
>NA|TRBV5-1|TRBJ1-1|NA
CASSLDPAKNTEAFF
TGCGCCAGCAGCTTGGACCCGGCCAAGAACACTGAAGCTTTCTTT
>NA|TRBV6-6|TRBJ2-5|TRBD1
CASSQGQGLRETQYF
TGTGCCAGCAGCCAGGGACAGGGGTTGAGAGAGACCCAGTACTTC
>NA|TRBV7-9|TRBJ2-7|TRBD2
CASSFLAGLEEQYF
TGTGCCAGCAGCTTCCTAGCGGGGCTGGAGGAGCAGTACTTC
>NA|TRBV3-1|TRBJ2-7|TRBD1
CASSQVRTGTPYEQYF
TGTGCCAGCAGCCAAGTGAGGACAGGGACCCCCTACGAGCAGTACTTC
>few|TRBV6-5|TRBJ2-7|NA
CASRYYEQYF
TGTGCCAGCAGATACTACGAGCAGTACTTC
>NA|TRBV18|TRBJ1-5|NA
CASSPPATTHQPQHF
TGTGCCAGCTCACCACCGGCGACAACCCATCAGCCCCAGCATTTT
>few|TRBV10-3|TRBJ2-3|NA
CAISGGLTDTQYF
TGTGCCATCAGTGGAGGCCTCACAGATACGCAGTATTTT
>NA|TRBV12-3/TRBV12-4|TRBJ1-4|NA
CASSPTQATNEKLFF
TGTGCCAGCAGTCCGACCCAGGCTACTAATGAAAAACTGTTTTTT
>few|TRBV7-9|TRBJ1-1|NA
CASSLQAFF
TGTGCCAGCAGCTTGCAAGCTTTCTTT
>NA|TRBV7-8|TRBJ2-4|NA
CASSLLVIGGAKNIQYF
TGTGCCAGCAGCTTACTGGTGATTGGGGGAGCCAAAAACATTCAGTACTTC
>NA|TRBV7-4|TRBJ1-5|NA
CANGDSWSNQPQHF
TGTGCCAACGGAGACTCTTGGAGCAATCAGCCCCAGCATTTT
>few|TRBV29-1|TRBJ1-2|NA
CSVVWGSNYGYTF
TGCAGCGTTGTTTGGGGCTCCAACTATGGCTACACCTTC
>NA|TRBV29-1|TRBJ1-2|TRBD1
CSALTGSIRGYTF
TGCAGCGCTTTGACAGGGAGTATCCGTGGCTACACCTTC
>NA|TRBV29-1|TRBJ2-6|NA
CSATESGANVLTF
TGCAGCGCGACAGAGTCTGGGGCCAACGTCCTGACTTTC
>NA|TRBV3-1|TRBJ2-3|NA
CASTLTRKPDTQYF
TGTGCCAGCACCCTTACTAGGAAACCAGATACGCAGTATTTT
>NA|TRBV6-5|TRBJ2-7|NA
CASTDGDFSYEQYF
TGTGCCAGCACCGACGGGGACTTCTCCTACGAGCAGTACTTC
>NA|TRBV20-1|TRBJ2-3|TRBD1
CSASGRSGQWASTDTQYF
TGCAGTGCTAGCGGTAGATCGGGACAGTGGGCTAGCACAGATACGCAGTATTTT
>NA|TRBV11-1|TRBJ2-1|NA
CASSPQYNEQFF
TGTGCCAGCAGCCCCCAGTACAATGAGCAGTTCTTC
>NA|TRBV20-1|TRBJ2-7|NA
CSVQGRRTYEQYF
TGCAGTGTCCAGGGACGGAGGACCTACGAGCAGTACTTC
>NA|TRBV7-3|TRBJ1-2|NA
CASSPTGLGGYTF
TGTGCCAGCAGCCCAACAGGTTTGGGCGGCTACACCTTC
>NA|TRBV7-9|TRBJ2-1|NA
CASSSTGAAYNEQFF
TGTGCCAGCAGCTCGACAGGTGCGGCCTACAATGAGCAGTTCTTC
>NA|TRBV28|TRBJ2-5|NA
CAIKGLGGGYRQETQYF
TGTGCCATCAAAGGGTTGGGCGGGGGCTATCGGCAAGAGACCCAGTACTTC
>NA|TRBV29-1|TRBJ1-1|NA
CSVAPQASNTEAFF
TGCAGCGTTGCGCCTCAGGCTTCGAACACTGAAGCTTTCTTT